The clone carrying this TCR beta chain was observed many times. What it binds is unknown. Arm-PCR of CDR3 regions and iRepertoire HTBI primers were the basis on which TCR beta libraries were built. MiXCR was run by TCRdb on the multiplex PCR reads, yielding one entry per CDR3 protein. The sample has around 450,000 distinct CDR3 sequences, roughly 21% seen once. The record originates from a study of regulatory T cells in long-lasting Graves disease. Findings of the study overall: Comparison showed that persistent patients shared more public clonotypes (roughly 2,500) than new patients (approximately 930). Persistent cases favored TRBV28, TRBJ1-2 and TRBJ2-5.

Time point defined: persistent/refractory GD, antithyroid drugs over 5 years with positive TRAb. The TCR library was prepared using RNA isolated from PBMCs. After removal of 3 bases from V and 9 bases from J, the junction contained 14 bases not matched to a gene. Germline V lookup: CDR1 MNHNS, CDR2 SASEGT. This CDR3 comprises 15 residues. The chain carries TRBV6-1 and TRBJ2-7; 7 bases map to TRBD1. The source was peripheral blood mononuclear cells (PBMCs), collected when the disease was refractory, from a patient treated with antithyroid drugs. The source is a female donor with Graves disease. The CDR3 coding sequence is TGTGCCAGCAGTGACCTCACAGGGGTCGTAAGGTCGCAGTACTTC. Its protein is CASSDLTGVVRSQYF.